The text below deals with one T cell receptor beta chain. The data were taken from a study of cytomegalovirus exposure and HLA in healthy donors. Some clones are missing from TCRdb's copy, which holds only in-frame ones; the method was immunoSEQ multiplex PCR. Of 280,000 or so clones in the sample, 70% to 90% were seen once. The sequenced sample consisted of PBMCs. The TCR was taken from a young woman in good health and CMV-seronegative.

The CDR3 bases are TGTGCCTGGAGTCGGGACAGGGGCAGGTTTGAGCCCCAGCATTTT. Encoded protein: CAWSRDRGRFEPQHF. The genes are TRBV30 and TRBJ1-5, with 10 positions matching TRBD1. Germline V CDR1 and CDR2: GTSNPN, SVGIG (reference sequence). Trimming removed 2 bases from V and 8 bases from J; junction bases left unmatched: 9. This CDR3 region has 15 residues.